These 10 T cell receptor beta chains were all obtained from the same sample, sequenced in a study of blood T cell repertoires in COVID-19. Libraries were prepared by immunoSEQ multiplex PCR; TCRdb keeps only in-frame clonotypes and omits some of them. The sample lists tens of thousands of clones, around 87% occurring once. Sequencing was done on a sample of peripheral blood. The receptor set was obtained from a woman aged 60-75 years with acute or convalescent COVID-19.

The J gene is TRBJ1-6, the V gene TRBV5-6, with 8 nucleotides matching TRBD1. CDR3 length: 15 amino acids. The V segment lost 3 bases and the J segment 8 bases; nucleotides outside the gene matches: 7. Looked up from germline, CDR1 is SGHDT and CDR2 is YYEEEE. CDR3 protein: CASSSPDRGDSPLHF. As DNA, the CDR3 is TGTGCCAGCAGCTCCCCAGACAGGGGTGATTCACCCCTCCACTTT.

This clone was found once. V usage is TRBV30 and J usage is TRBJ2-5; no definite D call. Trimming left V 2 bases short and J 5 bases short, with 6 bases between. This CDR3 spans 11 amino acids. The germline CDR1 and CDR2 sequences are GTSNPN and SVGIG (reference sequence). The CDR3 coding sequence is TGTGCCTGGAGTACCCGGGAGACCCAGTACTTC. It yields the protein CAWSTRETQYF.

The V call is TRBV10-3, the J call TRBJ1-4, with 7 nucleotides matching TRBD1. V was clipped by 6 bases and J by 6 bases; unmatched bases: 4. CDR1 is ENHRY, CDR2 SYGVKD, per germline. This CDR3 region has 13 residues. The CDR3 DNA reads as TGTGCCATCAGCAGGGGGGACGATGAAAAACTGTTTTTT. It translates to CAISRGDDEKLFF.

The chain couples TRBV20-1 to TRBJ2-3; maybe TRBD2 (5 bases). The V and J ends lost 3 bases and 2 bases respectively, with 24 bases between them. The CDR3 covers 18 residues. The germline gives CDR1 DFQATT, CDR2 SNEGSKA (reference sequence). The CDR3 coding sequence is TGCAGTGCTAGTGGCGTCCTAGCAGTCGGGGTCCCCACAGATACGCAGTATTTT. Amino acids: CSASGVLAVGVPTDTQYF.

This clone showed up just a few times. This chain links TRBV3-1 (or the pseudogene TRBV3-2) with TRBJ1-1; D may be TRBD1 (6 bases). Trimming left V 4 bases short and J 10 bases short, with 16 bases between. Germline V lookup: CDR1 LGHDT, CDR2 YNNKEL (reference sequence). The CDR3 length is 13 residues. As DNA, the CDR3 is TGTGCCAGCAGCCGATCCCGGGACACAGCAGCTTTCTTT. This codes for CASSRSRDTAAFF.

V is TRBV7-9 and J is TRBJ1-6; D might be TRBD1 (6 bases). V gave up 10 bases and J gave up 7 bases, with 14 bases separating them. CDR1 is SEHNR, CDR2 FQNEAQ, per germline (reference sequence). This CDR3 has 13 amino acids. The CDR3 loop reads CATQLGGNSPLHF. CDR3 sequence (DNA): TGTGCCACTCAACTTGGGGGCAATTCACCCCTCCACTTT. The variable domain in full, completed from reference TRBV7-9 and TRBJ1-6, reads DTGVSQNPRHKITKRGQNVTFRCDPISEHNRLYWYRQTLGQGPEFLTYFQNEAQLEKSRLLSDRFSAERPKGSFSTLEIQRTEQGDSAMYLCATQLGGNSPLHFGNGTRLTVT.

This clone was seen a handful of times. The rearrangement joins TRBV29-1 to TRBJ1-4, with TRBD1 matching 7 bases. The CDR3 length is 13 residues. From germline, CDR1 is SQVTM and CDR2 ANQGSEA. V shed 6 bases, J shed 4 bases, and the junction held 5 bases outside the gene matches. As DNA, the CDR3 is TGCAGCGTGCTAGGGGGCCTTAATGAAAAACTGTTTTTT. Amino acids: CSVLGGLNEKLFF.

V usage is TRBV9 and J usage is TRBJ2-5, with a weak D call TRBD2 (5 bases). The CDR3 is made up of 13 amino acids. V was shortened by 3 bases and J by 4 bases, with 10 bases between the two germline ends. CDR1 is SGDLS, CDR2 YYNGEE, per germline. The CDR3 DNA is TGTGCCAGCAGCGCGGAGGTCCGAGAGACCCAGTACTTC. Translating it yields CASSAEVRETQYF.

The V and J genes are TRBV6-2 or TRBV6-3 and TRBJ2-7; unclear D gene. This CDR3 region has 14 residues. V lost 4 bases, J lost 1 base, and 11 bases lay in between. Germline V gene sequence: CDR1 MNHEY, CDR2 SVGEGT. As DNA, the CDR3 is TGTGCCAGCAGTTTGTCAGGTCGATCCTACGAGCAGTACGTC. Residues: CASSLSGRSYEQYV.

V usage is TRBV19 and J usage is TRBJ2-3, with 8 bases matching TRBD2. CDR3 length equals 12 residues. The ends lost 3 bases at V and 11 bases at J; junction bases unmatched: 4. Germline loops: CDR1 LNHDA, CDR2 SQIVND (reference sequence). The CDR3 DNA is TGTGCCAGTAGTATCCGGGGGGGGTTGCAGTATTTT. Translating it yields CASSIRGGLQYF.